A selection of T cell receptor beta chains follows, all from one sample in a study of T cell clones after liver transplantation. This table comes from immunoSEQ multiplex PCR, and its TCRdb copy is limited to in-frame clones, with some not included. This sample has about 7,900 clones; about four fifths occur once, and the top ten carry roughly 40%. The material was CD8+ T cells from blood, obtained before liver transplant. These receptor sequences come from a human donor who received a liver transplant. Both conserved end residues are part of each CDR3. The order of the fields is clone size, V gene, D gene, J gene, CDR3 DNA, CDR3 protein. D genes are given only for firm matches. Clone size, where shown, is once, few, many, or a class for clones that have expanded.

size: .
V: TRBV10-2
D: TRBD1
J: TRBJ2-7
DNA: TGCGCCAGCAGTGATGACAGGGGATACGAGCAGTACTTC
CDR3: CASSDDRGYEQYF

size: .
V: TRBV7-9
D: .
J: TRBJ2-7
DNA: TGTGCCAGCAGCTACGGGACCTACGAGCAGTACTTC
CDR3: CASSYGTYEQYF

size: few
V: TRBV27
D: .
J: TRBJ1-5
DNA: TGTGCCAGCCGTCCAGGGGTCGGCAATCAGCCCCAGCATTTT
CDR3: CASRPGVGNQPQHF

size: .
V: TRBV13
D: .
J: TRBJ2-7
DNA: TGTGCCAGCAGCTTAGGCCCGGGACAACCGGGAGAGCAGTACTTC
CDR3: CASSLGPGQPGEQYF

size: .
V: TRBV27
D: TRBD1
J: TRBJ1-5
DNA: TGTGCCAGCAGCCCGGGACAGGGGGCCGATCAGCCCCAGCATTTT
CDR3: CASSPGQGADQPQHF

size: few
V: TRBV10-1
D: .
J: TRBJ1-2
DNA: TGCGCCAGCAGTGAGTCGGCTTCCTATGGCTACACCTTC
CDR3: CASSESASYGYTF

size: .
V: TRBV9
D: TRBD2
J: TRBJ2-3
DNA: TGTGCCAGCAACCCCGCGGGGGGGGTGTCGGATACGCAGTATTTT
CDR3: CASNPAGGVSDTQYF

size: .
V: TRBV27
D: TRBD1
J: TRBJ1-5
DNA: TGTGCCAGCAGTTTAGGGACCGGGACAGGATATCAGCCCCAGCATTTT
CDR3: CASSLGTGTGYQPQHF

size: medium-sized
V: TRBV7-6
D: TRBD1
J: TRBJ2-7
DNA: TGTGCCAGCAGCTCTGACAGGGGCGAGCAGTACTTC
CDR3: CASSSDRGEQYF

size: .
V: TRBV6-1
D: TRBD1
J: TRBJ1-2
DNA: TGTGCCAGCAGTGGGTACAGGGGGGGCGGCTATGGCTACACCTTC
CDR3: CASSGYRGGGYGYTF